This paragraph covers one T cell receptor (beta chain) sequence. What it binds is unknown. TCRdb's copy holds only in-frame clones and misses some; the assay was immunoSEQ multiplex PCR. The sample has roughly 1,000,000 clones, 75% to 80% seen once. Germline assignment: CDR1 SGHKS and CDR2 YYEKEE (reference sequence). V lost 2 bases and J lost 1; bases outside the gene matches: 8. The CDR3 contains 17 residues. This record comes from a study of shared clonotypes between healthy human individuals. Overall study findings and caveats: Clonotypes not shared had lower generation probabilities than those common to all four donors. Estimated clonotype richness was generally higher in naive than memory subsets.

The sequenced sample was memory CD4+ T cells from PBMCs. Subset reported: CD45RA-negative fraction. The sequence derives from a man aged 18 to 29 in good health. Some clones in this sample may be carry-over from other donors' samples. The rearrangement links TRBV5-5 to TRBJ1-3; TRBD1 aligns across 8 bases. CDR3: CASSLGQGEGSGNTIYF. The DNA of the CDR3 is TGTGCCAGCAGCTTAGGACAGGGCGAGGGGTCTGGAAACACCATATATTTT.